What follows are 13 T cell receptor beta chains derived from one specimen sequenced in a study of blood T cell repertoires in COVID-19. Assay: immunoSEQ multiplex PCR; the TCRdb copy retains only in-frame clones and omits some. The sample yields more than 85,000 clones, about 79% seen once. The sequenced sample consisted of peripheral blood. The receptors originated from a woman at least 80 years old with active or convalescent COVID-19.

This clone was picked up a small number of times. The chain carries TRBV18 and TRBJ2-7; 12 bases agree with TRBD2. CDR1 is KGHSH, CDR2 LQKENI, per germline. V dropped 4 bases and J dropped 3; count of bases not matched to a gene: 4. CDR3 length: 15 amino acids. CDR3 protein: CASSQPGLAGYEQYF. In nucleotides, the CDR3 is TGTGCCAGCTCACAACCGGGACTAGCGGGCTACGAGCAGTACTTC.

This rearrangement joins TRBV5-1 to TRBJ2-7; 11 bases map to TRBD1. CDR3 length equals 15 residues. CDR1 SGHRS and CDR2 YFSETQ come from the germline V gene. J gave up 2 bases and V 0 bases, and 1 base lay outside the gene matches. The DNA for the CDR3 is TGCGCCAGCAGCTTGGGGGACAGGGGGGCCTACGAGCAGTACTTC. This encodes CASSLGDRGAYEQYF.

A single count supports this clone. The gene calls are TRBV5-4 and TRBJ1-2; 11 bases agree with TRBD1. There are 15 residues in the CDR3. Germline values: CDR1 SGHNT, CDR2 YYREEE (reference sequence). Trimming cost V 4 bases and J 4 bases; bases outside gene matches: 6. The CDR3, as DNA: TGTGCCAGCAGCATACCCGGGACAGGGGGCTATGGCTACACCTTC. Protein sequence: CASSIPGTGGYGYTF.

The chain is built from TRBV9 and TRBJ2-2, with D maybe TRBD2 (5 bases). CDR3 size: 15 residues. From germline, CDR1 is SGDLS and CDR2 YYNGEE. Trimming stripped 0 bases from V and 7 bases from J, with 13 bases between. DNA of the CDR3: TGTGCCAGCAGCGTAGGAGGACTTCGGGGCGGGGAGCTGTTTTTT. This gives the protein CASSVGGLRGGELFF.

DNA for the CDR3: TGTGCCAGCAGCCTTGGGTGGGGGCCGGAGACCCAGTACTTC. Protein product: CASSLGWGPETQYF. V is TRBV7-9 and J is TRBJ2-5; possibly TRBD1 for D (6 bases). Germline V CDR1 and CDR2: SEHNR, FQNEAQ (reference sequence). CDR3 length equals 14 residues. The germline V and J ends were trimmed by 5 bases and 5 bases, with 15 bases remaining between them.

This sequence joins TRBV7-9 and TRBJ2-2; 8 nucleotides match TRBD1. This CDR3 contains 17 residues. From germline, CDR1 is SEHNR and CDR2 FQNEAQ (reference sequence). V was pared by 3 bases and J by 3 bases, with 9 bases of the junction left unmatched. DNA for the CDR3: TGTGCCAGCAGCTTGTTACCGGGACAGGTACACACCGGGGAGCTGTTTTTT. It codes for CASSLLPGQVHTGELFF.

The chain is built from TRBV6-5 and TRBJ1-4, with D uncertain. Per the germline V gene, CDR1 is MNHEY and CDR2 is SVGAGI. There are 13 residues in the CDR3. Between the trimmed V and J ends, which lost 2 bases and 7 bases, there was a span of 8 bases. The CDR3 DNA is TGTGCCAGCAGTTACAGTCCCGGTGAAAAACTGTTTTTT. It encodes CASSYSPGEKLFF.

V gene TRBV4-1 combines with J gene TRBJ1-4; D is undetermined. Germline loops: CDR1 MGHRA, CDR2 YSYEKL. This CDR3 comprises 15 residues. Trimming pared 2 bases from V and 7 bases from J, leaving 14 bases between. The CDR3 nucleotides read TGCGCCAGCAGCCAATCCTTCCGAGAGGGTGAAAAACTGTTTTTT. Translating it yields CASSQSFREGEKLFF.

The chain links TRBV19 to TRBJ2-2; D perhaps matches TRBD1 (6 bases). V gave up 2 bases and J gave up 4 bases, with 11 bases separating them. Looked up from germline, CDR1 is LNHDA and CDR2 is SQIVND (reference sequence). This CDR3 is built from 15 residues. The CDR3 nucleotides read TGTGCCAGTAGTATATATCGGACAGCCACCGGGGAGCTGTTTTTT. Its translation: CASSIYRTATGELFF.

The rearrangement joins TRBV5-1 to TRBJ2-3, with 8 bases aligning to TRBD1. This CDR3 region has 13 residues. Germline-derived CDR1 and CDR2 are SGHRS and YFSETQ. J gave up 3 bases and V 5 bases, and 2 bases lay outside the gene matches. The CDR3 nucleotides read TGCGCCAGCAGAACAGGGGGTACAGATACGCAGTATTTT. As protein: CASRTGGTDTQYF.

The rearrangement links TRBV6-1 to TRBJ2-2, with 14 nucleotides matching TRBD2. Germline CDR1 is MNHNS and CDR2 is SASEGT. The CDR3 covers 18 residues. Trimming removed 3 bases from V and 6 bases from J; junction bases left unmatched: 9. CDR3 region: CASSDKRLAGGSSGELFF. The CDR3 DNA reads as TGTGCCAGCAGTGATAAGCGACTAGCGGGAGGGAGTTCCGGGGAGCTGTTTTTT.

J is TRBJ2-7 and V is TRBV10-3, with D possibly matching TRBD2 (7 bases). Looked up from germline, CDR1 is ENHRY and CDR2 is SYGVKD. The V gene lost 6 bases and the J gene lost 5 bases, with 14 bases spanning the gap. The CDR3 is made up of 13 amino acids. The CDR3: CAIRLWEGDEQYF. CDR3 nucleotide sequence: TGTGCCATCAGGCTATGGGAGGGGGACGAGCAGTACTTC.

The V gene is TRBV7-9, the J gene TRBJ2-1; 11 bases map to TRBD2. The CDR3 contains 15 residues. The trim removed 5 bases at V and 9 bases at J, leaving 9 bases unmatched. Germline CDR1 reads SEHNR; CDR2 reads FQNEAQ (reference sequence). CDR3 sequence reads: CASSSRLAGGSEQFF. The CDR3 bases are TGTGCCAGCAGCAGCCGATTAGCGGGAGGGTCTGAGCAGTTCTTC.